This paragraph covers one TCR beta chain sequence. Time point noted: cycle 4 day 1 (C4D1), after six to seven weeks of nivolumab. Every patient had relapsed following autologous stem cell transplantation, and cohorts differed in brentuximab vedotin exposure. This sample was included in a study of PD-1 blockade in classical Hodgkin lymphoma. The CDR3 spans 15 residues. Deletions cut 6 bases from V and 5 bases from J, with 20 bases between. Germline-derived CDR1 and CDR2 are SGHTA and FQGNSA. The assay was immunoSEQ multiplex PCR, and TCRdb's table has in-frame clones only and misses some. Of over 85,000 clones listed, less than 95% are singletons.

The clonotype comes from a human donor with classical Hodgkin lymphoma. Sequenced material: peripheral blood mononuclear cells (PBMCs), taken before the fourth cycle of nivolumab. The chain uses TRBV7-2 and TRBJ2-7, with D perhaps being TRBD1 or TRBD2 (6 bases each). The CDR3 spells CASRPPAPGAHEQYF. CDR3 DNA sequence: TGTGCCAGCAGGCCACCCGCGCCGGGGGCCCACGAGCAGTACTTC.